Each of the 25 T cell receptor beta chains below was sequenced from the same sample in a study of CD8 T cells in ankylosing spondylitis (dated by TCRdb to about 2017). Libraries were made using 5' RACE. These reads were obtained on an Illumina HiSeq 2500. Starting from the raw public reads, TCRdb applied fastp trimming at Q25, assembled clones with MiXCR and retained in-frame beta chains. Every distinct CDR3 protein forms one entry, paired with its most common genes and DNA. For this sample the table gives approximately 250,000 distinct CDR3 sequences, of which around 32% were detected only once. Around 4% of the sample belongs to the ten largest clones. The sample comprised blood, either unsorted or a sorted T cell fraction (not recorded which). The receptors here all came from a male donor with ankylosing spondylitis or in good health (not recorded which).

V and J are TRBV5-1 and TRBJ2-7; TRBD1 agrees at 9 bases. This CDR3 spans 16 amino acids. V was clipped by 1 base and J by 6 bases; unmatched bases: 11. Germline V CDR1 and CDR2: SGHRS, YFSETQ. CDR3 coding DNA: TGCGCCAGCAGCTTGCGGATGGGGACAGGGTTGGGCGAGCAGTACTTC. It encodes CASSLRMGTGLGEQYF.

The chain links TRBV19 to TRBJ1-4, with no clear D. Germline V gives CDR1 LNHDA, CDR2 SQIVND (reference sequence). V was clipped by 7 bases and J by 6 bases, with 9 bases between them. CDR3 length equals 12 residues. The CDR3 here is CASMTQDEKLFF. CDR3 DNA: TGTGCCAGTATGACACAAGATGAAAAACTGTTTTTT.

The chain employs TRBV20-1 and TRBJ2-7; 12 bases agree with TRBD2. The CDR3 spans 16 residues. The V segment lost 0 bases and the J segment 5 bases; nucleotides outside the gene matches: 8. The germline V gene has CDR1 DFQATT and CDR2 SNEGSKA (reference sequence). The DNA of the CDR3 is TGCAGTGCTAGAGAAACCGTCGGACTAGCGGGGAACGAGCAGTACTTC. It translates to CSARETVGLAGNEQYF.

CDR3: CASSSDQDFQETQYF. Here the CDR3 DNA reads TGTGCCAGCAGCTCGGACCAGGACTTTCAAGAGACCCAGTACTTC. The chain recombines TRBV12-3 or TRBV12-4 with TRBJ2-5, with D perhaps TRBD2 (5 bases). V was pared by 6 bases and J by 2 bases, with 16 bases between. The CDR3 runs to 15 residues.

V is TRBV5-6 and J is TRBJ2-1; D tentatively fits TRBD1 or TRBD2 (5 bases each). The CDR3 loop spans 14 amino acids. The germline CDR1 and CDR2 sequences are SGHDT and YYEEEE. V lost 3 bases and J 5 bases, leaving 12 bases between the germline ends. The CDR3 region is CASSSDRLNNEQFF. For the CDR3, the DNA is TGTGCCAGCAGCTCTGACAGACTAAACAATGAGCAGTTCTTC.

This clonotype was seen a handful of times. The V call is TRBV7-6, the J call TRBJ2-7; D gene uncertain. The CDR3 sequence is 12 residues long. Germline V gene data show CDR1 as SGHVS and CDR2 as FNYEAQ. V was pared by 4 bases and J by 7 bases, with 11 bases between. Here the CDR3 reads CASSSHLGEQYF. CDR3 nucleotides: TGTGCCAGCAGCTCTCATCTGGGGGAGCAGTACTTC.

The rearrangement joins TRBV4-2 to TRBJ2-3; 10 nucleotides match TRBD2. V gave up 8 bases and J gave up 5 bases; unmatched junction bases: 7. The CDR3 is made up of 14 amino acids. CDR1 and CDR2 (germline): LGHNA, YNFKEQ. The CDR3 is CASAESSGGDTQYF. In nucleotides, the CDR3 is TGTGCCAGCGCCGAATCTAGCGGGGGAGATACGCAGTATTTT.

This clonotype was seen many times. V usage is TRBV12-3 or TRBV12-4 and J usage is TRBJ2-7, with D perhaps given as TRBD1 or TRBD2 (6 bases each). The CDR3 has 13 residues. Trimming took off 6 bases at V and 7 bases at J, with 16 bases between the two ends. This CDR3 is CASRSWGAGEQYF. In DNA, the CDR3 is TGTGCCAGCAGATCTTGGGGGGCGGGGGAGCAGTACTTC.

This clonotype was observed at least ten times. The chain is built from TRBV20-1 and TRBJ2-4; D gene ambiguous. This CDR3 contains 15 residues. With 6 bases removed from V and 0 bases from J, the gap between germline ends came to 15 bases. From germline, CDR1 is DFQATT and CDR2 SNEGSKA (reference sequence). CDR3 DNA sequence: TGCAGTGCCTGGACCGGTTTTGAAGCCAAAAACATTCAGTACTTC. Its translation: CSAWTGFEAKNIQYF.

This clonotype has just a few counts. This chain joins TRBV12-3 or TRBV12-4 and TRBJ2-3; D unresolved. This CDR3 has 15 residues. Deletions cut 1 base from V and 0 bases from J, with 8 bases between. This CDR3 reads CASSLGATSTDTQYF. DNA of the CDR3: TGTGCCAGCAGTTTAGGGGCGACTAGCACAGATACGCAGTATTTT.

This clonotype has just a few counts. The chain employs TRBV6-1 and TRBJ2-5, with 16 nucleotides matching TRBD2. CDR3 length: 15 residues. The germline V gene encodes CDR1 MNHNS and CDR2 SASEGT. After removal of 6 bases from V and 5 bases from J, the junction contained 3 bases not matched to a gene. The CDR3, as DNA: TGTGCCAGCAGGGGACTAGCGGGGGGGAGGGAGACCCAGTACTTC. Translation gives CASRGLAGGRETQYF.

The chain is built from TRBV30 and TRBJ1-1; D might be TRBD1 (6 bases). Germline CDR1 reads GTSNPN; CDR2 reads SVGIG (reference sequence). The CDR3 runs 14 residues. The CDR3 DNA reads as TGTGCTTGTCGCCAGGGGTCGGGGCACACTGAAGCTTTCTTT. This encodes CACRQGSGHTEAFF.

This clonotype was seen a few times. The CDR3 reads CASRLGGTTEAFF. The CDR3 DNA sequence: TGTGCCAGCAGGCTAGGTGGGACCACTGAAGCTTTCTTT. The rearrangement joins TRBV6-1 to TRBJ1-1; a possible D gene is TRBD1 (5 bases). Trimming pared 6 bases from V and 4 bases from J, leaving 12 bases between. This CDR3 is 13 amino acids long. Germline CDR1 reads MNHNS; CDR2 reads SASEGT.

With regard to this clonotype: Germline is not matched at one junction end, which may reflect a read error. This rearrangement joins TRBV7-7 to TRBJ2-5; 9 bases line up with TRBD1. The germline V gene encodes CDR1 SSHAT and CDR2 FNYEAQ (reference sequence). CDR3 length equals 13 residues. CDR3 DNA: TGTGCTAGCAGCCAAGGACAGGGGGAGACCCAGTACTTC. Translation: CASSQGQGETQYF.

The genes are TRBV5-5 and TRBJ1-1, with a possible D match to TRBD1 (5 bases). Germline V gives CDR1 SGHKS, CDR2 YYEKEE (reference sequence). V shed 3 bases and J shed 4 bases, with 16 bases lying between them. The CDR3 loop spans 15 amino acids. CDR3 coding DNA: TGTGCCAGCAGCTCAGTAGGGGCGACGGGCACTGAAGCTTTCTTT. Translating gives CASSSVGATGTEAFF.

This rearrangement joins TRBV6-5 to TRBJ1-5; D perhaps matches TRBD1 (6 bases). The CDR3 spans 18 residues. The germline V and J ends were trimmed by 4 bases and 0 bases, with 19 bases remaining between them. CDR1 and CDR2 (germline): MNHEY, SVGAGI. The chain's CDR3 is CASSSRTGPQYSNQPQHF. DNA for the CDR3: TGTGCCAGCAGTTCACGAACAGGGCCCCAATATAGCAATCAGCCCCAGCATTTT.

The V and J genes are TRBV6-5 and TRBJ2-3; 7 bases map to TRBD1. V lost 2 bases, J lost 0 bases, and 2 bases stayed unmatched. Germline CDR1 and CDR2: MNHEY and SVGAGI. This CDR3 has 15 amino acids. Here the CDR3 DNA reads TGTGCCAGCAGTTACAGGGGACAGAGCACAGATACGCAGTATTTT. It codes for CASSYRGQSTDTQYF.

The chain is built from TRBV4-1 and TRBJ2-1; possibly TRBD2 for D (7 bases). Trimming pared 0 bases from V and 10 bases from J, leaving 10 bases between. CDR1 is MGHRA and CDR2 is YSYEKL in the germline V gene. The length of the CDR3 is 13 residues. CDR3 residues: CASSQERGGEQFF. CDR3 nucleotides: TGCGCCAGCAGCCAAGAAAGGGGGGGGGAGCAGTTCTTC.

V and J are TRBV27 and TRBJ1-6, with D unclear. Trimming removed 2 bases at V and 8 bases at J, with 10 bases between. The CDR3 totals 14 residues. Germline V lookup: CDR1 MNHEY, CDR2 SMNVEV (reference sequence). The CDR3 region is CASSLPGRHSPLHF. CDR3 nucleotides: TGTGCCAGCAGTTTACCAGGACGGCATTCACCCCTCCACTTT.

This clonotype has just a few counts. V and J are TRBV5-1 and TRBJ2-1; D is ambiguous. The CDR3 covers 17 residues. Per germline, CDR1 SGHRS and CDR2 YFSETQ. V lost 4 bases and J lost 0, with 17 bases in between. This CDR3 is CASSHHDSSSSYNEQFF. CDR3 bases: TGCGCCAGCAGCCACCATGATAGCTCAAGCTCCTACAATGAGCAGTTCTTC. Full variable domain (outside the CDR3, taken from reference TRBV5-1 and TRBJ2-1): KAGVTQTPRYLIKTRGQQVTLSCSPISGHRSVSWYQQTPGQGLQFLFEYFSETQRNKGNFPGRFSGRQFSNSRSEMNVSTLELGDSALYLCASSHHDSSSSYNEQFFGPGTRLTVL.

The V and J genes are TRBV20-1 and TRBJ2-5, with D perhaps TRBD1 (5 bases). Germline V gene sequence: CDR1 DFQATT, CDR2 SNEGSKA (reference sequence). The CDR3 sequence is 13 residues long. V was clipped by 5 bases and J by 6 bases, with 16 bases between them. For the CDR3, the DNA is TGCAGTGCTGGTGACAGTTTTGGAAAGACCCAGTACTTC. Amino acid sequence: CSAGDSFGKTQYF.

This clonotype turned up a few times. J is TRBJ1-1 and V is TRBV10-3; a possible D gene is TRBD1 (6 bases). Trimming cost V 3 bases and J 5 bases, with 10 bases left between them. Per the germline V gene, CDR1 is ENHRY and CDR2 is SYGVKD. This CDR3 is built from 13 residues. CDR3 bases: TGTGCCATCAGTGAACAGGGAGGGACTGAAGCTTTCTTT. Amino acid sequence: CAISEQGGTEAFF.

The chain uses TRBV7-2 and TRBJ2-5; 8 bases map to TRBD2. The CDR3 is 14 amino acids. Germline assignment: CDR1 SGHTA and CDR2 FQGNSA. V lost 11 bases and J lost 1; bases outside the gene matches: 9. CDR3 loop: CAGRLRGGQETQYF. The CDR3 coding sequence is TGTGCCGGCCGGCTCCGGGGGGGCCAAGAGACCCAGTACTTC.

This clonotype was observed a handful of times. The rearrangement joins TRBV7-9 to TRBJ2-3, with 7 positions matching TRBD1. V was clipped by 0 bases and J by 4 bases; unmatched bases: 4. Per the germline V gene, CDR1 is SEHNR and CDR2 is FQNEAQ (reference sequence). The CDR3 runs to 15 residues. DNA for the CDR3: TGTGCCAGCAGCTTAGCAGGGGGCAAATCAGATACGCAGTATTTT. Its translation is CASSLAGGKSDTQYF.

The CDR3 nucleotides are TGCGCCAGCAGCCAAGTATCCAGGGGGTCCTACAATGAGCAGTTCTTC. Residues: CASSQVSRGSYNEQFF. The chain carries TRBV4-1 and TRBJ2-1; TRBD1 matches at 7 bases. Germline V gives CDR1 MGHRA, CDR2 YSYEKL. This CDR3 contains 16 residues. Trimming at V came to 1 base and at J to 1 base, leaving 4 bases not matched to a gene.